This T cell receptor (beta chain) was sequenced for a study of monozygotic twins with inflammatory bowel disease. Germline V gene data show CDR1 as SEHNR and CDR2 as FQNEAQ (reference sequence). The CDR3 is 16 amino acids. With the 5' RACE reads reprocessed, TCRdb shows one record per CDR3 protein and no DNA. The ten most abundant clones cover 2.8% of a sample with over 150,000 distinct CDR3 sequences. The sequence was obtained from a human donor with ulcerative colitis or Crohn's disease, or a healthy co-twin of an affected twin (not recorded which). The V call is TRBV7-9, the J call TRBJ2-1; the D gene TCRdb calls, TRBD2, cannot be checked with no DNA. Material for sequencing was blood. Here the CDR3 reads CASSLRLLAGSDEQFF.